One and the same sample provided the 15 T cell receptor beta chains below, sequenced in a study of PD-L1 blockade in urothelial cancer. TCRdb's table, derived via immunoSEQ multiplex PCR, lists solely in-frame clones and lacks some. The sample comprises about 81,000 clones, roughly 90% of which are singletons, and 8% to 9.5% rests with the top ten. This sample comprised PBMCs, obtained around atezolizumab (anti-PD-L1) treatment. These TCRs come from a man in his fifties or sixties with urothelial cancer.

V gene TRBV18 combines with J gene TRBJ1-1, with no clear D. Germline V gives CDR1 KGHSH, CDR2 LQKENI. CDR3 length equals 15 residues. Trimming cost V 5 bases and J 9 bases, with 22 bases left between them. The CDR3 DNA sequence: TGTGCCAGCTCAAGGGAGACGATGACTTTAGGAAAAGCTTTCTTT. This sequence encodes CASSRETMTLGKAFF.

This clone showed up just once. The rearrangement uses TRBV7-2 and TRBJ2-3, with D possibly matching TRBD2 (6 bases). The V gene lost 8 bases and the J gene lost 4 bases, with 13 bases spanning the gap. The germline V gene has CDR1 SGHTA and CDR2 FQGNSA. The CDR3 spans 13 residues. The CDR3 reads CASDTGASDTQYF. In DNA form, the CDR3 reads TGTGCCAGCGATACGGGAGCCTCAGATACGCAGTATTTT.

V gene TRBV6-1 combines with J gene TRBJ2-5; D is perhaps TRBD2 (5 bases). The length of the CDR3 is 13 residues. The germline V gene has CDR1 MNHNS and CDR2 SASEGT. Trimming shortened V by 4 bases and J by 5 bases, and 11 bases separated the two germline ends. DNA for the CDR3: TGTGCCAGCAGTGTAGAGGGCCTGGAGACCCAGTACTTC. This sequence encodes CASSVEGLETQYF.

The chain employs TRBV6-6 and TRBJ2-1; 8 nucleotides agree with TRBD2. The length of the CDR3 is 15 residues. V gave up 8 bases and J gave up 6 bases; unmatched junction bases: 12. Germline V gene lookup returns CDR1 MNHNY and CDR2 SVGAGI (reference sequence). For the CDR3, the DNA is TGTGCCAGCGCTTTTAAAGCGGGAGACGGCAATGAGCAGTTCTTC. Encoded protein: CASAFKAGDGNEQFF.

V gene TRBV19 combines with J gene TRBJ2-6; the match to TRBD1 covers 7 bases. The CDR3 loop spans 19 amino acids. Per the germline V gene, CDR1 is LNHDA and CDR2 is SQIVND (reference sequence). With V trimmed by 1 base and J by 0 bases, 9 bases remained unmatched. This chain's CDR3 is CASSIGWGTASSGANVLTF. CDR3 DNA: TGTGCCAGTAGTATAGGGTGGGGGACAGCAAGCTCTGGGGCCAACGTCCTGACTTTC.

V gene TRBV7-2 combines with J gene TRBJ2-7, with unresolved D. The germline CDR1 and CDR2 sequences are SGHTA and FQGNSA. The ends were cut back, 5 bases at V and 4 bases at J, with 18 bases in the middle. The length of the CDR3 is 15 residues. The CDR3 DNA sequence: TGTGCCAGCAGCCGACCGGAACGACTGATATACGAGCAGTACTTC. Its protein is CASSRPERLIYEQYF.

The V and J genes are TRBV15 and TRBJ1-4; weak D call: TRBD1 (6 bases). The germline V gene has CDR1 LNHNV and CDR2 YYDKDF (reference sequence). The CDR3 consists of 15 residues. V dropped 1 base and J dropped 8 bases, with 14 bases sitting between them. The CDR3: CATSRVLTGREKLFF. The CDR3, as DNA: TGTGCCACCAGCAGAGTACTAACAGGGAGAGAAAAACTGTTTTTT. Together with reference TRBV15 and TRBJ1-4, the CDR3 gives the full variable domain: DAMVIQNPRYQVTQFGKPVTLSCSQTLNHNVMYWYQQKSSQAPKLLFHYYDKDFNNEADTPDNFQSRRPNTSFCFLDIRSPGLGDTAMYLCATSRVLTGREKLFFGSGTQLSVL.

The chain recombines TRBV10-3 with TRBJ1-4, with 9 bases fitting TRBD1. Trimming cost V 11 bases and J 5 bases; bases outside gene matches: 6. Germline V lookup: CDR1 ENHRY, CDR2 SYGVKD. The CDR3 contains 13 residues. The CDR3 DNA sequence: TGTGCCGCTACAGGGGGCGAGAATGAAAAACTGTTTTTT. Its protein product is CAATGGENEKLFF.

The J gene is TRBJ2-1, the V gene TRBV5-4; 10 bases are a match to TRBD2. With V trimmed by 4 bases and J by 9 bases, 7 bases remained unmatched. The length of the CDR3 is 14 residues. CDR1 and CDR2 from the germline V gene are SGHNT and YYREEE (reference sequence). The DNA for the CDR3 is TGTGCCAGCAGCGGTCTAGCGGGAGAGAGTGAGCAGTTCTTC. Amino acids: CASSGLAGESEQFF. Complete variable domain (other parts from reference TRBV5-4 and TRBJ2-1): ETGVTQSPTHLIKTRGQQVTLRCSSQSGHNTVSWYQQALGQGPQFIFQYYREEENGRGNFPPRFSGLQFPNYSSELNVNALELDDSALYLCASSGLAGESEQFFGPGTRLTVL.

The V and J genes are TRBV7-9 and TRBJ1-1, with D possibly being TRBD1 (5 bases). In germline, CDR1 is SEHNR, CDR2 FQNEAQ (reference sequence). CDR3 size: 13 residues. V shed 8 bases and J shed 1 base, with 11 bases lying between them. CDR3 nucleotide sequence: TGTGCCAGCGGGACTCATCAGAACACTGAAGCTTTCTTT. It yields the protein CASGTHQNTEAFF.

About this clone itself: The junction and the germline gene differ at one end; a read error may be behind it. This chain links TRBV6-1 with TRBJ2-4; 8 bases are a match to TRBD1. The V gene's germline CDR1 is MNHNS and CDR2 SASEGT. The CDR3 extends over 14 amino acids. CDR3 coding DNA: TGTGCCAGCAGTGAAGAATGGACAGGGTGGAGTAGTTGGTTC. It specifies CASSEEWTGWSSWF.

This clone was observed a single time. The chain employs TRBV11-2 and TRBJ1-2; D is possibly TRBD1 (6 bases). This CDR3 is built from 13 residues. CDR1 is SGHAT, CDR2 FQNNGV, per germline. The V end lost 4 bases, the J end lost 7 bases, and 13 bases lay between the germline ends. The CDR3 DNA reads as TGTGCCAGCAGCTGGACAGAGCTTGGTGGCTACACCTTC. This sequence encodes CASSWTELGGYTF.

The J gene is TRBJ1-5, the V gene TRBV30, with a weak D call TRBD1 (6 bases). Germline V gene sequence: CDR1 GTSNPN, CDR2 SVGIG (reference sequence). The CDR3 sequence is 14 residues long. With 4 bases removed from V and 0 bases from J, the gap between germline ends came to 10 bases. DNA of the CDR3: TGTGCCTGGAATACAGGGTCTAGCAATCAGCCCCAGCATTTT. Translating it yields CAWNTGSSNQPQHF.

This chain links TRBV6-5 with TRBJ2-7; no definite D call. Germline CDR1 and CDR2: MNHEY and SVGAGI. V was trimmed by 5 bases and J by 4 bases, leaving 12 bases between them. The CDR3 loop spans 13 amino acids. The CDR3 protein is CASSRSPPYEQYF. The CDR3 coding sequence is TGTGCCAGCAGTCGGTCGCCACCTTACGAGCAGTACTTC.

The CDR3 here is CAWSVFGQGIEKLFF. The CDR3 DNA follows: TGTGCCTGGAGTGTTTTTGGCCAGGGGATTGAAAAACTGTTTTTT. V and J are TRBV30 and TRBJ1-4; tentative D call: TRBD1 (6 bases). Trimming took 0 bases from V and 7 from J, leaving 15 bases between them. Germline V gives CDR1 GTSNPN, CDR2 SVGIG (reference sequence). The CDR3 covers 15 residues.